A single sample is the source of the 4 T cell receptor beta chains below, sequenced in a study of cytomegalovirus exposure and HLA in healthy donors. PCR was performed using 60 Vbeta and 13 Jbeta primers. Libraries were prepared by immunoSEQ multiplex PCR; TCRdb keeps only in-frame clonotypes and omits some of them. The sample holds roughly 110,000 clones. The source material was PBMCs. The receptors here all came from a young man in good health and CMV-seronegative.

The genes are TRBV5-8 and TRBJ1-2; possible D gene TRBD1, 6 bases. The germline V gene has CDR1 SGHTS and CDR2 YDEGEE. The V end was cut by 2 bases, the J end by 0 bases, with 14 bases between. This CDR3 contains 16 residues. As DNA, the CDR3 is TGTGCCAGCAGCTTCACAGGGATTACTGCTAACTATGGCTACACCTTC. The encoded protein is CASSFTGITANYGYTF.

The chain uses TRBV6-1 and TRBJ2-7; a weak D match, TRBD1 (5 bases). V lost 11 bases to trimming and J lost 7 bases, with 15 bases between them. The germline V gene encodes CDR1 MNHNS and CDR2 SASEGT. The CDR3 runs to 11 residues. The CDR3 spells CAGAQGWEQYF. The CDR3 DNA sequence: TGTGCCGGAGCCCAGGGATGGGAGCAGTACTTC.

J is TRBJ2-5 and V is TRBV18; possibly TRBD1 for D (6 bases). V lost 2 bases, J lost 5 bases, and 15 bases lay in between. The CDR3 consists of 15 residues. Germline lookup yields CDR1 KGHSH and CDR2 LQKENI. CDR3 in amino acids: CASSPVQGGLETQYF. The CDR3 nucleotides are TGTGCCAGCTCACCAGTACAGGGCGGGCTTGAGACCCAGTACTTC.

The V and J genes are TRBV19 and TRBJ1-2, with 8 bases identical to TRBD1. The CDR3 totals 15 residues. Trimming took 5 bases from V and 3 from J; bases not matched to a gene: 8. In germline, CDR1 is LNHDA, CDR2 SQIVND (reference sequence). The CDR3 sequence is CASSRQGLGDYGYTF. CDR3 DNA: TGTGCCAGTAGTCGACAGGGGTTGGGGGACTATGGCTACACCTTC.